Each of the 18 T cell receptor beta chains below was sequenced from the same sample in a study of blood T cell repertoires in COVID-19. Libraries were prepared by immunoSEQ multiplex PCR; TCRdb keeps only in-frame clonotypes and omits some of them. The table records under 150,000 clones, 79% of them present only once. Sequenced sample: peripheral blood. The receptors here all came from a man in his 60s with acute or convalescent COVID-19.

This clone was detected only once. The rearrangement joins TRBV5-6 to TRBJ2-3, with D unresolved. In germline, CDR1 is SGHDT, CDR2 YYEEEE. V was trimmed by 4 bases and J by 4 bases, leaving 13 bases between them. This CDR3 contains 14 residues. The CDR3 coding sequence is TGTGCCAGCAGCCCGGGTAGTTTGCCAGATACGCAGTATTTT. Its translation: CASSPGSLPDTQYF.

CDR3 bases: TGTGCCACACAACCTAGGGGCCCAGGGGAGCTGTTTTTT. Translation: CATQPRGPGELFF. The chain carries TRBV24-1 and TRBJ2-2; tentatively, D is TRBD1 (5 bases). Per germline, CDR1 KGHDR and CDR2 SFDVKD. Trimming left V 10 bases short and J 8 bases short, with 16 bases between. CDR3 length equals 13 residues.

The CDR3 DNA is TGTGCCAGCAGCCAGGGGGCCAGCGAGACCCAGTACTTC. This sequence encodes CASSQGASETQYF. J is TRBJ2-5 and V is TRBV4-2, with a tentative D call TRBD1 (6 bases). CDR1 is LGHNA and CDR2 is YNFKEQ in the germline V gene. This CDR3 region has 13 residues. Deletions cut 3 bases from V and 5 bases from J, with 10 bases between.

The genes are TRBV15 and TRBJ1-2; 10 bases agree with TRBD1. V trimming: 3 bases; J trimming: 0 bases; junction bases outside the gene matches: 4. The CDR3 is 16 amino acids. Germline lookup yields CDR1 LNHNV and CDR2 YYDKDF (reference sequence). Here the CDR3 reads CATSSTGQGANYGYTF. CDR3 nucleotides: TGTGCCACCAGCAGTACCGGACAGGGGGCTAACTATGGCTACACCTTC.

V usage is TRBV30 and J usage is TRBJ1-6, with TRBD1 identical over 8 bases. Germline V gives CDR1 GTSNPN, CDR2 SVGIG (reference sequence). V dropped 0 bases and J dropped 7; count of bases not matched to a gene: 5. The CDR3 runs 15 residues. Written as DNA, the CDR3 is TGTGCCTGGAGTGTAGGAGACAGGGGAAATTCACCCCTCCACTTT. Amino acids: CAWSVGDRGNSPLHF. The full variable domain, with the rest looked up from reference TRBV30 and TRBJ1-6, is SQTIHQWPATLVQPVGSPLSLECTVEGTSNPNLYWYRQAAGRGLQLLFYSVGIGQISSEVPQNLSASRPQDRQFILSSKKLLLSDSGFYLCAWSVGDRGNSPLHFGNGTRLTVT.

V is TRBV7-8 and J is TRBJ2-1; 10 nucleotides match TRBD2. V gave up 1 base and J gave up 10 bases; unmatched junction bases: 1. The CDR3 length is 13 residues. Germline V gene sequence: CDR1 SGHVS, CDR2 FQNEAQ. The CDR3 DNA follows: TGTGCCAGCAGCTTAGGGACTAGCGGAGAGCAGTTCTTC. As protein: CASSLGTSGEQFF. Using reference TRBV7-8 and TRBJ2-1 for the parts outside the CDR3, the full variable domain is GAGVSQSPRYKVAKRGQDVALRCDPISGHVSLFWYQQALGQGPEFLTYFQNEAQLDKSGLPSDRFFAERPEGSVSTLKIQRTQQEDSAVYLCASSLGTSGEQFFGPGTRLTVL.

V and J are TRBV7-9 and TRBJ2-7; 7 bases line up with TRBD2. With 0 bases clipped from V and 0 bases from J, the junction kept 5 bases outside the gene matches. The CDR3 contains 16 residues. In germline, CDR1 is SEHNR, CDR2 FQNEAQ (reference sequence). CDR3 nucleotide sequence: TGTGCCAGCAGCTTAGCGGGAGGGCTGAGCTCCTACGAGCAGTACTTC. Amino acids: CASSLAGGLSSYEQYF. The full variable domain, in which reference TRBV7-9 and TRBJ2-7 provide the parts outside the CDR3, is DTGVSQNPRHKITKRGQNVTFRCDPISEHNRLYWYRQTLGQGPEFLTYFQNEAQLEKSRLLSDRFSAERPKGSFSTLEIQRTEQGDSAMYLCASSLAGGLSSYEQYFGPGTRLTVT.

CDR3 bases: TGTGCCAGCAGTCGACTAGCGGGCTACAATGAGCAGTTCTTC. Translated, it gives CASSRLAGYNEQFF. The rearrangement links TRBV2 to TRBJ2-1, with TRBD2 identical over 10 bases. Germline CDR1 reads SNHLY; CDR2 reads FYNNEI. Trimming cost V 5 bases and J 3 bases; bases outside gene matches: 1. This CDR3 is 14 amino acids long.

V and J are TRBV24-1 and TRBJ1-4; D gene ambiguous. Germline assignment: CDR1 KGHDR and CDR2 SFDVKD. The V end lost 1 base, the J end lost 7 bases, and 6 bases lay between the germline ends. CDR3 length equals 13 residues. The CDR3 spells CATSDLRGEKLFF. The CDR3 DNA sequence: TGTGCCACCAGTGATTTACGCGGTGAAAAACTGTTTTTT.

The sample holds a few counts of this clone. V is TRBV5-1 and J is TRBJ1-5; maybe TRBD1 (6 bases). V lost 5 bases and J lost 9, with 15 bases in between. The CDR3 runs 13 residues. Germline V gene sequence: CDR1 SGHRS, CDR2 YFSETQ. The CDR3: CASRHEGGGPQHF. The CDR3 bases are TGCGCCAGCAGGCATGAAGGGGGGGGGCCCCAGCATTTT.

This clone has only one observation. The chain joins TRBV6-2 or TRBV6-3 to TRBJ2-7; 10 bases match TRBD2. The V gene end was trimmed by 2 bases and the J gene end by 4 bases; junction bases not matched to a gene: 11. This CDR3 is built from 17 residues. Germline V CDR1 and CDR2: MNHEY, SVGEGT. This CDR3 is CASSYPAGGPDDYEQYF. The CDR3 nucleotides read TGTGCCAGCAGTTACCCAGCGGGAGGGCCTGATGATTACGAGCAGTACTTC.

The chain joins TRBV3-1 (or the pseudogene TRBV3-2) to TRBJ2-1; 7 bases agree with TRBD2. The CDR3 covers 17 residues. J lost 9 bases, V lost 2 bases, and 16 bases had no gene match. Germline CDR1 LGHDT, CDR2 YNNKEL (reference sequence). CDR3 DNA: TGTGCCAGCAGCCAATCGGTGGGGGGGACCTGGGTAGGTGAGCAGTTCTTC. Its protein product is CASSQSVGGTWVGEQFF.

Regarding this clone: This specimen includes other DNA sequences encoding the same CDR3. V usage is TRBV30 and J usage is TRBJ1-4, with D perhaps matching TRBD1 (5 bases). From germline, CDR1 is GTSNPN and CDR2 SVGIG (reference sequence). V lost 0 bases and J 8 bases, leaving 10 bases between the germline ends. The CDR3 runs 13 residues. The CDR3 region has the DNA TGTGCCTGGAGTGTAGCAGGGTTGGAAAAACTGTTTTTT. Translating it yields CAWSVAGLEKLFF.

This clone was picked up a small number of times. The rearrangement uses TRBV6-2 or TRBV6-3 and TRBJ2-7; a possible D gene is TRBD2 (6 bases). Trimming removed 3 bases from V and 5 bases from J, with 23 bases in between. This CDR3 region has 17 residues. Germline-derived CDR1 and CDR2 are MNHEY and SVGEGT. Here the CDR3 reads CASSYSPGRGRGNEQYF. DNA for the CDR3: TGTGCCAGCAGTTATTCCCCCGGAAGGGGTCGGGGGAACGAGCAGTACTTC.

The chain recombines TRBV2 with TRBJ1-1; TRBD1 aligns across 7 bases. Germline V CDR1 and CDR2: SNHLY, FYNNEI. The ends lost 7 bases at V and 0 bases at J; junction bases unmatched: 8. The CDR3 consists of 15 residues. The DNA for the CDR3 is TGTGCCAGCACTGGGACAGATCTCATGAACACTGAAGCTTTCTTT. Its translation: CASTGTDLMNTEAFF.

The rearrangement links TRBV24-1 to TRBJ2-2; D is uncertain. CDR1 is KGHDR, CDR2 SFDVKD, per germline. Trimming cost V 2 bases and J 7 bases, with 7 bases left between them. This CDR3 has 13 amino acids. The DNA for the CDR3 is TGTGCCACCAGTGATTCCTCGGGCGGGGAGCTGTTTTTT. It is translated as CATSDSSGGELFF.

V is TRBV13 and J is TRBJ1-4, with D perhaps TRBD1 (5 bases). The CDR3 runs 19 residues. Germline CDR1 reads PRHDT; CDR2 reads FYEKMQ (reference sequence). V was trimmed by 4 bases and J by 0 bases, leaving 21 bases between them. This CDR3 is CASSYGSLGGDATNEKLFF. The DNA for the CDR3 is TGTGCCAGCAGCTATGGGAGTTTAGGAGGGGATGCAACTAATGAAAAACTGTTTTTT.

The sample holds a few counts of this clone. The chain carries TRBV6-2 or TRBV6-3 and TRBJ1-1; D possibly corresponds to TRBD1 (6 bases). The CDR3 runs 14 residues. Germline CDR1 is MNHEY and CDR2 is SVGEGT. V was trimmed by 5 bases and J by 5 bases, leaving 15 bases between them. The CDR3 loop is CASSVTQGRTEAFF. The CDR3 DNA follows: TGTGCCAGCAGTGTAACACAGGGTCGGACTGAAGCTTTCTTT.